A single sample gave rise to the 18 T cell receptor beta chains below, sequenced in a study of identical twins (dated by TCRdb to 2015 to 2016). The protocol used for the library was 5' RACE. TCRdb names Illumina HiSeq 2000 as the instrument used. TCRdb took the public reads, trimmed them with fastp at Q25, ran MiXCR for clone calling and kept in-frame beta chains. For every CDR3 protein sequence, its rows merge into one entry that carries the most common genes and DNA. The sample table lists roughly 470,000 distinct CDR3 sequences, over 11% of them with a count of one. Together, the top ten hold 0.8% to 1% of the sample. These records were also assigned to another study, of yellow fever vaccine responses in identical twins.

The sample taken for sequencing was CD4+ T cells sorted from blood. The receptors were sampled from a young woman in good health.

This clonotype was detected a few times. The V call is TRBV10-3, the J call TRBJ2-1; the match to TRBD1 covers 8 bases. The V segment lost 8 bases and the J segment 5 bases; nucleotides outside the gene matches: 5. Germline V gene data show CDR1 as ENHRY and CDR2 as SYGVKD. The CDR3 consists of 13 residues. This chain's CDR3 is CAIWTGTDNEQFF. In DNA form, the CDR3 reads TGTGCCATCTGGACAGGGACGGACAATGAGCAGTTCTTC.

Ten or more counts support this clonotype. The V call is TRBV5-1, the J call TRBJ1-1; D remains unclear. The ends were cut back, 4 bases at V and 2 bases at J, with 12 bases in the middle. The CDR3 runs 14 residues. The germline V gene has CDR1 SGHRS and CDR2 YFSETQ. The DNA for the CDR3 is TGCGCCAGCAGCCCCGAGTGGGTTAACACTGAAGCTTTCTTT. It encodes CASSPEWVNTEAFF.

The sample holds many counts of this clonotype. The CDR3 DNA sequence: TGCAGTGCTTATCCCGGGACAGGGTACAATGAGCAGTTCTTC. It translates to CSAYPGTGYNEQFF. The chain employs TRBV20-1 and TRBJ2-1; 9 bases map to TRBD1. The junction had 6 bases not matched to a gene; V was cut back by 5 bases and J by 4 bases. CDR1 is DFQATT, CDR2 SNEGSKA, per germline (reference sequence). The CDR3 has 14 amino acids.

In its sample, this clonotype was seen many times. The chain joins TRBV5-1 to TRBJ2-3, with 8 positions matching TRBD1. Germline lookup yields CDR1 SGHRS and CDR2 YFSETQ. V lost 0 bases and J lost 2; bases outside the gene matches: 2. There are 15 residues in the CDR3. The CDR3 reads CASSLGTGNTDTQYF. CDR3 bases: TGCGCCAGCAGCTTGGGGACAGGGAACACAGATACGCAGTATTTT.

The J gene is TRBJ2-7, the V gene TRBV7-8, with TRBD2 identical over 7 bases. J lost 7 bases, V lost 1 base, and 7 bases had no gene match. This CDR3 has 14 amino acids. The germline V gene encodes CDR1 SGHVS and CDR2 FQNEAQ. CDR3 region: CASSLGRETGEQYF. Here the CDR3 DNA reads TGTGCCAGCAGCTTAGGGCGGGAGACCGGGGAGCAGTACTTC.

This clonotype was recorded only once. V and J are TRBV28 and TRBJ2-1; 9 bases map to TRBD1. V lost 2 bases, J lost 8 bases, and 10 bases stayed unmatched. Germline values: CDR1 MDHEN, CDR2 SYDVKM. This CDR3 is built from 16 residues. CDR3 loop: CASSLRPLGQGYEQFF. The CDR3 DNA reads as TGTGCCAGCAGTTTAAGGCCTTTGGGACAGGGCTATGAGCAGTTCTTC.

Concerning this clonotype: This may stem from a read error, because a much larger clone lies one nucleotide away. This chain joins TRBV10-3 and TRBJ2-5; 7 nucleotides line up with TRBD2. The CDR3 consists of 14 residues. Germline values: CDR1 ENHRY, CDR2 SYGVKD. With V trimmed by 7 bases and J by 2 bases, 7 bases remained unmatched. For the CDR3, the DNA is TGTGCCATCACCCGGGGAGGGGTTCAAGAGACCCAGTACTTC. This gives the protein CAITRGGVQETQYF.

This clonotype was seen a handful of times. The chain recombines TRBV15 with TRBJ2-1, with 12 bases aligning to TRBD2. Per the germline V gene, CDR1 is LNHNV and CDR2 is YYDKDF (reference sequence). V lost 0 bases and J lost 5; bases outside the gene matches: 2. The CDR3 is made up of 16 amino acids. As DNA, the CDR3 is TGTGCCACCAGCAGAGATCGACTAGCGGGGGACAATGAGCAGTTCTTC. Translating it yields CATSRDRLAGDNEQFF.

The chain couples TRBV20-1 to TRBJ2-5; 7 nucleotides align to TRBD2. The CDR3 extends over 15 amino acids. J was trimmed by 2 bases and V by 2 bases; bases with no gene match: 8. In germline, CDR1 is DFQATT, CDR2 SNEGSKA (reference sequence). The CDR3: CSARSASGTQETQYF. The CDR3 DNA reads as TGCAGTGCTAGAAGCGCTAGCGGTACACAAGAGACCCAGTACTTC.

In this sample, this clonotype turned up a few times. The genes are TRBV9 and TRBJ2-2; D is perhaps TRBD1 or TRBD2 (6 bases each). The length of the CDR3 is 17 residues. Trimming cost V 0 bases and J 3 bases, with 15 bases left between them. CDR1 is SGDLS, CDR2 YYNGEE, per germline. CDR3 DNA sequence: TGTGCCAGCAGCGTAGCTCGAGGGGGGTCTTACACCGGGGAGCTGTTTTTT. Translating gives CASSVARGGSYTGELFF.

There are a few counts of this clonotype. The chain recombines TRBV20-1 with TRBJ2-7, with 7 bases lining up with TRBD1. Trimming at V came to 3 bases and at J to 3 bases, leaving 11 bases not matched to a gene. In germline, CDR1 is DFQATT, CDR2 SNEGSKA (reference sequence). This CDR3 is 15 amino acids long. CDR3 DNA sequence: TGCAGTGCTAGTGGTAACCGGGACAGTCTCTACGAGCAGTACTTC. Translation gives CSASGNRDSLYEQYF.

This clonotype was seen repeatedly, ten times or more. The rearrangement uses TRBV5-1 and TRBJ2-1; 7 bases are a match to TRBD1. This CDR3 contains 15 residues. Germline-derived CDR1 and CDR2 are SGHRS and YFSETQ. Trimming at V came to 1 base and at J to 2 bases, leaving 3 bases not matched to a gene. CDR3: CASSLSGQPYNEQFF. The CDR3 DNA sequence: TGCGCCAGCAGCTTGTCGGGACAGCCCTACAATGAGCAGTTCTTC.

The chain's CDR3 is CAWSVKGETQYF. The CDR3 DNA follows: TGTGCCTGGAGTGTAAAGGGAGAGACCCAGTACTTC. The rearrangement uses TRBV30 and TRBJ2-5, with D hard to call. This CDR3 comprises 12 residues. Trimming took off 0 bases at V and 4 bases at J, with 6 bases between the two ends. Germline assignment: CDR1 GTSNPN and CDR2 SVGIG (reference sequence). Supplemented by reference TRBV30 and TRBJ2-5, the full variable domain reads SQTIHQWPATLVQPVGSPLSLECTVEGTSNPNLYWYRQAAGRGLQLLFYSVGIGQISSEVPQNLSASRPQDRQFILSSKKLLLSDSGFYLCAWSVKGETQYFGPGTRLLVL.

The gene calls are TRBV5-1 and TRBJ1-6; D gene unclear. This CDR3 is built from 14 residues. The ends were cut back, 2 bases at V and 7 bases at J, with 10 bases in the middle. Germline V gives CDR1 SGHRS, CDR2 YFSETQ. The CDR3 reads CASSFRGENSPLHF. The CDR3 DNA follows: TGCGCCAGCAGCTTCCGGGGAGAAAATTCACCCCTCCACTTT.

This clonotype was counted a few times. J is TRBJ2-5 and V is TRBV19, with 12 bases matching TRBD2. The junction had 9 bases not matched to a gene; V was cut back by 5 bases and J by 5 bases. The CDR3 spans 16 residues. Germline CDR1 and CDR2: LNHDA and SQIVND (reference sequence). CDR3 in amino acids: CASSFLPGLAGETQYF. CDR3 in DNA: TGTGCCAGTAGTTTCCTTCCCGGACTAGCGGGGGAGACCCAGTACTTC.

This chain connects TRBV5-1 to TRBJ2-3, with D uncertain. Trimming took off 2 bases at V and 1 base at J, with 11 bases between the two ends. The CDR3 is 15 residues long. CDR1 SGHRS and CDR2 YFSETQ come from the germline V gene. CDR3 in DNA: TGCGCCAGCAGCTTAGGAATTCATGGCACAGATACGCAGTATTTT. This encodes CASSLGIHGTDTQYF.

The rearrangement joins TRBV2 to TRBJ2-7, with TRBD1 identical over 7 bases. With 6 bases clipped from V and 2 bases from J, the junction kept 7 bases outside the gene matches. Germline assignment: CDR1 SNHLY and CDR2 FYNNEI. The CDR3 runs 14 residues. The CDR3 is CASSVSQGAYEQYF. DNA of the CDR3: TGTGCCAGCAGCGTCTCTCAGGGGGCCTACGAGCAGTACTTC.

The rearrangement links TRBV12-3 or TRBV12-4 to TRBJ1-2; 7 nucleotides line up with TRBD1. CDR3 length equals 13 residues. The V gene end was trimmed by 2 bases and the J gene end by 9 bases; junction bases not matched to a gene: 6. CDR3 loop: CASSLKQGVSYTF. The CDR3 DNA reads TGTGCCAGCAGTTTAAAGCAGGGGGTGAGCTACACCTTC.